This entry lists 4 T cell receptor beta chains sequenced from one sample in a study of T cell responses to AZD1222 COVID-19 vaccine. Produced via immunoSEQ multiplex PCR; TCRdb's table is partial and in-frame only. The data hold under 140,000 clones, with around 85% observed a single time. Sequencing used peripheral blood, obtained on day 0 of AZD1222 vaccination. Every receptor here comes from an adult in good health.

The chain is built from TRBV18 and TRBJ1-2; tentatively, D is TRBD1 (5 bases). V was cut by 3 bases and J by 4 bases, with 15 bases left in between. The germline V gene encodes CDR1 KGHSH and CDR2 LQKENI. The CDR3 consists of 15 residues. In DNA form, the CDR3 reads TGTGCCAGCTCACCCGAGGGGAGGGGCGGCTATGGCTACACCTTC. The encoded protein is CASSPEGRGGYGYTF.

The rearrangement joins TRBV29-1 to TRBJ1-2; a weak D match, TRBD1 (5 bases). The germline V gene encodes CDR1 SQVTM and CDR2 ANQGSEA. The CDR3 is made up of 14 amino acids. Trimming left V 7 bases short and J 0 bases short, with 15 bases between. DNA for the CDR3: TGCAGCGCCACCCGGGACGGAGCTAACTATGGCTACACCTTC. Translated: CSATRDGANYGYTF.

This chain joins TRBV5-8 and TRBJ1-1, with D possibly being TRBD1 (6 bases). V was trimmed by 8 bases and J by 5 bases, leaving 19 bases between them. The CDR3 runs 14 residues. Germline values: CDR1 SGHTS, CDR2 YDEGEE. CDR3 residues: CASIGGSLGTEAFF. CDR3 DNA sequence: TGTGCCAGTATAGGGGGATCGCTGGGTACTGAAGCTTTCTTT.

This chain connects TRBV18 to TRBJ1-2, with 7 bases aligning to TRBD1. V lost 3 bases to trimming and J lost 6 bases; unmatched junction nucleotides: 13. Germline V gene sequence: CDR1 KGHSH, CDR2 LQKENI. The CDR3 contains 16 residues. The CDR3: CASSPTRQGERDGYTF. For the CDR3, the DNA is TGTGCCAGCTCACCCACTAGACAGGGCGAGCGCGATGGCTACACCTTC.